These 4 T cell receptor beta chains share one sample of origin, sequenced in a study of T cells in Graves' hyperthyroidism and ophthalmopathy. Regions amplified from RNA transcripts were the TCR beta CDR3 regions. The HTBI set primed first-round TCR CDR3 RT-PCR. TCRdb processed the multiplex PCR reads anew with MiXCR; each CDR3 protein has one entry. Among 500,000 to 800,000 distinct CDR3 sequences listed, approximately 14% were seen once. Sequencing was done on a sample of blood. These receptors were collected from a woman between 50 and 59 years old with Graves' ophthalmopathy.

This clonotype appeared once. The chain links TRBV15 to TRBJ2-7, with a tentative D call TRBD2 (6 bases). This CDR3 has 16 residues. CDR1 and CDR2 from the germline V gene are LNHNV and YYDKDF (reference sequence). Trimming removed 0 bases from V and 3 bases from J, with 15 bases in between. Here the CDR3 reads CATSRDRGSGDYEQYF. CDR3 DNA sequence: TGTGCCACCAGCAGAGATCGGGGTAGCGGAGACTACGAGCAGTACTTC. The whole variable domain, filled in from reference TRBV15 and TRBJ2-7, reads DAMVIQNPRYQVTQFGKPVTLSCSQTLNHNVMYWYQQKSSQAPKLLFHYYDKDFNNEADTPDNFQSRRPNTSFCFLDIRSPGLGDTAMYLCATSRDRGSGDYEQYFGPGTRLTVT.

This clonotype was counted at least ten times. The chain joins TRBV5-6 to TRBJ2-7; the match to TRBD2 covers 12 bases. Germline V CDR1 and CDR2: SGHDT, YYEEEE. V lost 7 bases to trimming and J lost 7 bases; unmatched junction nucleotides: 6. This CDR3 region has 13 residues. The CDR3 bases are TGTGCCAGCTGGACTAGCGGGGTCCAAGAGCAGTACTTC. Translation: CASWTSGVQEQYF.

This clonotype was seen at least ten times. J is TRBJ2-2 and V is TRBV11-2; D unclear. Germline V lookup: CDR1 SGHAT, CDR2 FQNNGV. Trimming removed 6 bases from V and 0 bases from J, with 11 bases in between. CDR3 length: 15 amino acids. The CDR3 coding sequence is TGTGCCAGCAGGCGTTGGCGGACGAACACCGGGGAGCTGTTTTTT. Translation gives CASRRWRTNTGELFF.

This clonotype was seen repeatedly, ten times or more. This chain connects TRBV29-1 to TRBJ2-3, with 7 bases identical to TRBD1. This CDR3 is 14 amino acids long. Per germline, CDR1 SQVTM and CDR2 ANQGSEA. Trimming removed 7 bases from V and 0 bases from J; junction bases left unmatched: 7. In nucleotides, the CDR3 is TGCAGCGCTGACAGGGCCCATAGCACAGATACGCAGTATTTT. It encodes CSADRAHSTDTQYF.